This T cell receptor (beta chain) was recorded in a study of cytomegalovirus exposure and HLA in healthy donors. The study, taken as a whole, reports: Beyond CMV serostatus, there was no information to go on about immune exposure. A later analysis reported that several of the most significant clusters appeared to be linked to common viral pathogens, among them Epstein-Barr virus.

The PCR employed 60 Vbeta primers together with 13 Jbeta primers. TCRdb keeps only in-frame clones here, not all; method: immunoSEQ multiplex PCR. The sample records approximately 100,000 clones, 9.4% being singletons. As concerns this clone: Its specificity is not known.

This CDR3 has 15 amino acids. Germline V gives CDR1 SGHNT, CDR2 YYREEE (reference sequence). V lost 4 bases and J lost 0, with 11 bases in between. The gene calls are TRBV5-4 and TRBJ1-3, with D maybe TRBD1 (6 bases). Sequencing was performed on PBMCs. The source of this sequence is a man aged 45 to 65 in good health and CMV-seropositive. The CDR3, as DNA: TGTGCCAGCAGCAAAGGGACATTCTCTGGAAACACCATATATTTT. Translating gives CASSKGTFSGNTIYF.